The source of this T cell receptor beta chain is a study of shared clonotypes between healthy human individuals. Overall study results and limits: Although depth was large, rarefaction showed that sequencing of the sorted subsets was incomplete. For naive CD4 cells, roughly 4.8% of clonotypes were shared across a handful of donors.

Germline assignment: CDR1 SGHTS and CDR2 YDEGEE. J gave up 5 bases and V 4 bases, and 9 bases lay outside the gene matches. CDR3 length: 15 residues. Once extracted for a subset, genomic DNA was divided evenly among several immunoSEQ plates. In replicate PCRs of sorted subsets, roughly 200 ng DNA, about 30,000 T cell genomes, was used. Sequencing used immunoSEQ multiplex PCR; TCRdb keeps in-frame clones, though not all of them. The table shows under 120,000 clones, with about 67% occurring only once. Concerning this clone itself: Its antigen is still unknown.

This chain connects TRBV5-8 to TRBJ2-3, with TRBD1 matching 8 bases. The receptor comes from a woman in her thirties in good health. Sequencing used memory CD8+ T cells sorted from blood. The subset was: CD45RO+ cells pooled with CCR7-negative TemRA cells. The CDR3 coding sequence is TGTGCCAGCAGCCGCAGGACAGGGCGACGAGATACGCAGTATTTT. Residues: CASSRRTGRRDTQYF.